The present entry profiles one T cell receptor (beta chain) with its context. This record belongs to a study of blood T cell repertoires in COVID-19. Across the study: Sources were T cells, B-cell-depleted T cells, or PBMCs; the material itself was cDNA or gDNA.

Original data processing: From reference gene primer amplification, estimates of nucleated cell counts were derived. Profiling relied on immunoSEQ multiplex PCR, and the TCRdb table lists in-frame clones only, not all of them. That table is the source of V, J and clone size, and D and trimming were worked out from the DNA. The sample carries 150,000 to 200,000 clones, 60% to 80% recorded once. Participants spanned ages about 18 to 95 years and resided in about two dozen US areas. The clonotype comes from a woman between 50 and 59 years old who had recovered from COVID-19. Sequencing was performed on PBMCs or T cells enriched from blood (not recorded which).

CDR3 in DNA: TGTGCCATCAGAGATCTCTTTAGCAAGCCCCAGCATTTT. Protein product: CAIRDLFSKPQHF. The genes are TRBV10-3 and TRBJ1-5; D is unresolved. CDR1 is ENHRY and CDR2 is SYGVKD in the germline V gene. The CDR3 contains 13 residues. V lost 6 bases and J 8 bases, leaving 14 bases between the germline ends.